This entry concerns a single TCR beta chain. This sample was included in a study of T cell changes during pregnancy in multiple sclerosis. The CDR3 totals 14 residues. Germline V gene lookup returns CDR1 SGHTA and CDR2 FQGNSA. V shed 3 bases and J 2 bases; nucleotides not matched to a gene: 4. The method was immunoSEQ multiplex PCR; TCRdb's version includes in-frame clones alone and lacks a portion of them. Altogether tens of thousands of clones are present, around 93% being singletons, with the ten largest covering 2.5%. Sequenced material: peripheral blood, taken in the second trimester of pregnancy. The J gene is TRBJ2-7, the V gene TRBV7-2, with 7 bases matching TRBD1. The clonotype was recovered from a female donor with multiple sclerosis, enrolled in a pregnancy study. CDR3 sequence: CASSFGQEAYEQYF. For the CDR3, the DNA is TGTGCCAGCAGCTTCGGACAGGAAGCCTACGAGCAGTACTTC.